This is a list of T cell receptor beta chains from one sample in a study of blood T cell repertoires in COVID-19. Produced via immunoSEQ multiplex PCR; TCRdb's table is partial and in-frame only. This sample has roughly 250,000 clones, with around 90% found just once. Sequenced: PBMCs or T cells enriched from blood (not recorded which). These receptors all stem from a middle-aged woman with acute COVID-19. Both conserved end residues are part of each CDR3.

>TRBV6-5|TRBJ1-2
CASRSPGQGTYGYTF
>TRBV19|TRBJ2-3
CASSNSRDTQYF
>TRBV2|TRBJ2-5
CASPRQETQYF
>TRBV9|TRBJ1-2
CASSVEDSPIYGYTF
>TRBV6-6|TRBJ1-6
CSYRRNSPLHF
>TRBV19|TRBJ1-5
CASNYQQGQPQHF
>TRBV4-2|TRBJ2-4
CASSQLGEGNIQYF
>TRBV6-5|TRBJ1-1
CASSRTAMNTEAFF
>TRBV29-1|TRBJ2-2
CSVSPSQGRANTGELFF
>TRBV5-1|TRBJ2-7
CASSQQGAINEQYF
>TRBV19|TRBJ2-7
CASRSDRISYEQYF
>TRBV28|TRBJ1-5
CASSLVRGASQPQHF
>TRBV5-1|TRBJ1-4
CASSPDATGYGEKLFF
>TRBV29-1|TRBJ2-2
CSVQPRANTGELFF
>TRBV5-5|TRBJ2-6
CASSLGTSLASGANVLTF
>TRBV25-1|TRBJ2-7
CASRGTGTYEQYF
>TRBV5-1|TRBJ2-2
CASSLATRGANTGELFF
>TRBV2|TRBJ1-2
CASRGDRVSGYTF
>TRBV7-2|TRBJ2-2
CASSLGLAGGKTGELFF
>TRBV18|TRBJ1-1
CASTPGQGMNTEAFF
>TRBV3-1/TRBV3-2|TRBJ1-1
CASSQDRDTNTEAFF
>TRBV2|TRBJ2-1
CASRMTSGTYNEQFF
>TRBV20-1|TRBJ2-5
CSARDQNTQYF
>TRBV27|TRBJ1-1
CASTRGGGMNTEAFF
>TRBV18|TRBJ2-1
CASSPPLAGLGEQFF
>TRBV7-2|TRBJ1-4
CASSLGGTATNEKLFF
>TRBV7-6|TRBJ2-7
CASSLGAAEETYEQYF
>TRBV2|TRBJ2-3
CASSGQGRDTQYF
>TRBV6-1|TRBJ1-4
CASSEWGDRNEKLFF
>TRBV19|TRBJ2-2
CASSSRSSEMTGELFF
>TRBV19|TRBJ2-2
CATTEGSNTGELFF
>TRBV6-5|TRBJ1-1
CASSYLTGRVTEAFF
>TRBV15|TRBJ1-2
CATSRDYSSPAHYGYTF
>TRBV5-1|TRBJ2-5
CASSIGTVPETQYF
>TRBV24-1|TRBJ2-1
CATSPAGGWNEQFF
>TRBV5-5|TRBJ2-2
CASSSTLGGNTGELFF
>TRBV24-1|TRBJ2-4
CATSQPGSTKNIQYF
>TRBV7-9|TRBJ1-1
CASSRRDTEAFF
>TRBV28|TRBJ1-4
CASAGGAKGNEKLFF
>TRBV6-5|TRBJ1-4
CASSYQQANEKLFF
>TRBV4-3|TRBJ1-6
CASSQDRGSSPLHF
>TRBV15|TRBJ2-2
CATRAGTRGTGELFF
>TRBV7-2|TRBJ2-7
CASSLRVAGTYEQYF
>TRBV7-9|TRBJ1-1
CASSLEQGSGTEAFF
>TRBV7-8|TRBJ1-2
CASSLRQGFHYGYTF
>TRBV30|TRBJ1-6
CAWRTTLYNSPLHF
>TRBV7-8|TRBJ2-7
CASSLPAESYEQYF
>TRBV7-9|TRBJ1-2
CASSLDRVYGYTF
>TRBV19|TRBJ1-1
CASSPGEGEAFF
>TRBV3-1/TRBV3-2|TRBJ2-1
CASSLDRNLYNEQFF
>TRBV28|TRBJ2-7
CASAIDNTYEQYF
>TRBV4-1|TRBJ2-3
CASSQEASGTDTQYF